A single sample gave rise to the 25 T cell receptor beta chains below, sequenced in a study of CD8 T cells in Susac syndrome. An input of 0.5 to 1 ug of RNA was subjected to reverse transcription using random hexamers. One entry per CDR3 protein results from TCRdb running MiXCR on the immunoSEQ multiplex PCR reads. The table shows about 73,000 distinct CDR3 sequences, with just under 95% occurring only once. Sequencing was performed on CD8+ T cells from PBMCs. The receptors stem from a human donor with multiple sclerosis.

This chain joins TRBV25-1 and TRBJ2-7, with 9 bases identical to TRBD1. With V trimmed by 5 bases and J by 5 bases, 13 bases remained unmatched. The germline gives CDR1 MGHDK, CDR2 SYGVNS. The CDR3 has 16 residues. The CDR3 DNA reads as TGTGCCAGCAGTTCGATCGTGACAGGGGGGATCCACGAGCAGTACTTC. Translated, it gives CASSSIVTGGIHEQYF.

The CDR3 spells CASSNGQGIHNEQFF. CDR3 coding DNA: TGTGCCAGCAGTAACGGACAGGGGATCCACAATGAGCAGTTCTTC. The chain links TRBV27 to TRBJ2-1; 9 nucleotides line up with TRBD1. Germline V CDR1 and CDR2: MNHEY, SMNVEV (reference sequence). V lost 5 bases, J lost 5 bases, and 7 bases stayed unmatched. This CDR3 is built from 15 residues.

The chain links TRBV6-2 or TRBV6-3 to TRBJ1-2; D call uncertain. Germline CDR1 MNHEY, CDR2 SVGEGT. With 5 bases removed from V and 4 bases from J, the gap between germline ends came to 17 bases. CDR3 length: 15 amino acids. In DNA, the CDR3 is TGTGCCAGCAGTGCTCCGAGGACTTGGGGCTATGGCTACACCTTC. It encodes CASSAPRTWGYGYTF.

The chain employs TRBV5-4 and TRBJ1-1, with 9 bases identical to TRBD1. CDR3 length: 15 amino acids. The junction had 6 bases not matched to a gene; V was cut back by 1 base and J by 5 bases. Germline-derived CDR1 and CDR2 are SGHNT and YYREEE (reference sequence). The CDR3 here is CASSLSHRGRTEAFF. Here the CDR3 DNA reads TGTGCCAGCAGCTTGTCCCACAGGGGGCGGACTGAAGCTTTCTTT.

This clonotype was seen a single time. The rearrangement uses TRBV9 and TRBJ2-5, with D possibly TRBD2 on 7 matching bases. CDR3 length: 14 amino acids. The germline CDR1 and CDR2 sequences are SGDLS and YYNGEE. Trimming cost V 3 bases and J 4 bases, with 13 bases left between them. This CDR3 is CASSDGGGGETQYF. The CDR3 DNA reads TGTGCCAGCAGCGATGGAGGGGGGGGAGAGACCCAGTACTTC. The full variable domain, its missing parts supplied by reference TRBV9 and TRBJ2-5, is DSGVTQTPKHLITATGQRVTLRCSPRSGDLSVYWYQQSLDQGLQFLIQYYNGEERAKGNILERFSAQQFPDLHSELNLSSLELGDSALYFCASSDGGGGETQYFGPGTRLLVL.

This chain connects TRBV12-3 or TRBV12-4 to TRBJ1-2, with D perhaps TRBD1 (5 bases). V lost 6 bases to trimming and J lost 4 bases, with 15 bases between them. The length of the CDR3 is 14 residues. The CDR3 nucleotides are TGTGCCAGCAGCACCGGACACCCCTTCTATGGCTACACCTTC. It codes for CASSTGHPFYGYTF.

CDR3 region: CASSTRQGMNTEAFF. CDR3 DNA sequence: TGTGCCAGCAGCACTCGACAGGGGATGAACACTGAAGCTTTCTTT. The V and J genes are TRBV9 and TRBJ1-1; 8 positions agree with TRBD1. Germline CDR1 reads SGDLS; CDR2 reads YYNGEE. The CDR3 length is 15 residues. V shed 4 bases, J shed 0 bases, and the junction held 5 bases outside the gene matches.

The chain couples TRBV7-9 to TRBJ1-2; no firm D call. The CDR3 spans 15 residues. Per germline, CDR1 SEHNR and CDR2 FQNEAQ (reference sequence). The ends were cut back, 3 bases at V and 2 bases at J, with 13 bases in the middle. CDR3 in DNA: TGTGCCAGCAGCTTCCCGGCAGCCACGAACTATGGCTACACCTTC. Translating it yields CASSFPAATNYGYTF.

This chain uses TRBV27 with TRBJ1-2, with TRBD1 as a possible D gene (6 bases). Germline CDR1 and CDR2: MNHEY and SMNVEV (reference sequence). Trimming removed 6 bases from V and 3 bases from J, with 14 bases in between. CDR3 length: 14 amino acids. The CDR3 loop reads CASRDSSPYYGYTF. In DNA form, the CDR3 reads TGTGCCAGCAGGGACAGTTCTCCGTACTATGGCTACACCTTC.

V gene TRBV4-1 combines with J gene TRBJ2-6; no firm D call. This CDR3 contains 17 residues. The V gene's germline CDR1 is MGHRA and CDR2 YSYEKL. V lost 0 bases to trimming and J lost 0 bases, with 9 bases between them. CDR3 protein: CASSQDPPTSGANVLTF. The CDR3 DNA sequence: TGCGCCAGCAGCCAAGATCCCCCGACCTCTGGGGCCAACGTCCTGACTTTC.

The chain links TRBV5-4 to TRBJ2-7; 7 bases agree with TRBD1. The CDR3 consists of 16 residues. With 4 bases clipped from V and 2 bases from J, the junction kept 12 bases outside the gene matches. Germline CDR1 and CDR2: SGHNT and YYREEE (reference sequence). CDR3 sequence (DNA): TGTGCCAGCAGCATGGGATCCGGGACAGTACCCTACGAGCAGTACTTC. Protein product: CASSMGSGTVPYEQYF.

This rearrangement joins TRBV15 to TRBJ2-2; 10 bases are shared with TRBD1. The CDR3 length is 18 residues. Germline CDR1 reads LNHNV; CDR2 reads YYDKDF (reference sequence). V shed 6 bases, J shed 5 bases, and the junction held 15 bases outside the gene matches. The chain's CDR3 is CATSSFEGTGVGTGELFF. Here the CDR3 DNA reads TGTGCCACCAGTTCTTTTGAGGGGACAGGGGTTGGGACCGGGGAGCTGTTTTTT.

This chain connects TRBV29-1 to TRBJ2-1; D may be TRBD1 (6 bases). V dropped 4 bases and J dropped 8 bases, with 18 bases sitting between them. The CDR3 runs 14 residues. Germline CDR1 and CDR2: SQVTM and ANQGSEA. The CDR3 loop is CSVGQVLGPDEQFF. As DNA, the CDR3 is TGCAGCGTTGGACAGGTCTTGGGCCCCGATGAGCAGTTCTTC.

The chain carries TRBV2 and TRBJ1-6; a possible D gene is TRBD1 (6 bases). CDR1 and CDR2 from the germline V gene are SNHLY and FYNNEI. The V gene lost 8 bases and the J gene lost 6 bases, with 14 bases spanning the gap. CDR3 length equals 14 residues. CDR3 DNA: TGTGCCAGCTGGGGGCAGGGAATTAATTCACCCCTCCACTTT. Protein product: CASWGQGINSPLHF.

The chain recombines TRBV7-9 with TRBJ2-1; 7 bases match TRBD2. The CDR3 has 14 residues. Germline-derived CDR1 and CDR2 are SEHNR and FQNEAQ (reference sequence). After removal of 2 bases from V and 8 bases from J, the junction contained 6 bases not matched to a gene. The CDR3, as DNA: TGTGCCAGCAGCTTAACGAGCGGGAAATATGAGCAGTTCTTC. Translating it yields CASSLTSGKYEQFF.

The V call is TRBV7-9, the J call TRBJ2-5; D is perhaps TRBD2 (6 bases). Germline V gives CDR1 SEHNR, CDR2 FQNEAQ (reference sequence). The CDR3 is 12 amino acids. Trimming pared 5 bases from V and 5 bases from J, leaving 9 bases between. This chain's CDR3 is CASSPGVETQYF. CDR3 sequence (DNA): TGTGCCAGCAGCCCGGGGGTGGAGACCCAGTACTTC.

The gene calls are TRBV10-3 and TRBJ1-2; TRBD1 might be the D (6 bases). CDR1 is ENHRY and CDR2 is SYGVKD in the germline V gene. CDR3 length: 16 amino acids. V was trimmed by 0 bases and J by 4 bases, leaving 15 bases between them. CDR3 DNA sequence: TGTGCCATCAGTGAGTCCCCGCCCAGGGGAAGCTATGGCTACACCTTC. It specifies CAISESPPRGSYGYTF.

V gene TRBV3-1 combines with J gene TRBJ2-3; 11 nucleotides match TRBD2. The CDR3 length is 20 residues. The germline gives CDR1 LGHDT, CDR2 YNNKEL (reference sequence). V lost 1 base, J lost 3 bases, and 15 bases stayed unmatched. CDR3 sequence reads: CASSQVGLAGGVPETDTQYF. In DNA form, the CDR3 reads TGTGCCAGCAGCCAAGTAGGGCTAGCGGGGGGAGTCCCCGAAACAGATACGCAGTATTTT.

This chain connects TRBV5-6 to TRBJ2-1; TRBD1 might be the D (6 bases). V was cut by 0 bases and J by 8 bases, with 9 bases left in between. The CDR3 extends over 13 amino acids. Germline V lookup: CDR1 SGHDT, CDR2 YYEEEE. CDR3 sequence: CASSLGGPDEQFF. CDR3 in DNA: TGTGCCAGCAGCTTGGGGGGGCCTGATGAGCAGTTCTTC.

This clonotype was picked up one time. V usage is TRBV27 and J usage is TRBJ2-7; 7 bases match TRBD2. V shed 0 bases and J 6 bases; nucleotides not matched to a gene: 11. The CDR3 is 16 amino acids. The V gene's germline CDR1 is MNHEY and CDR2 SMNVEV (reference sequence). CDR3 sequence reads: CASSLSGGRAYFEQYF. The CDR3 DNA reads as TGTGCCAGCAGTTTATCTGGAGGGAGGGCCTATTTCGAGCAGTACTTC.

This chain joins TRBV3-1 and TRBJ2-3; 8 bases are shared with TRBD2. Unmatched junction bases numbered 8, after V lost 5 bases and J lost 1 base. The CDR3 consists of 16 residues. Germline CDR1 LGHDT, CDR2 YNNKEL (reference sequence). CDR3 amino acids: CASSYLAGGGTDTQYF. CDR3 DNA: TGTGCCAGCAGCTACTTGGCGGGGGGAGGCACAGATACGCAGTATTTT.

This clonotype came up once. The chain joins TRBV10-3 to TRBJ2-5, with 10 bases that match TRBD2. Germline V CDR1 and CDR2: ENHRY, SYGVKD. The CDR3 contains 16 residues. Unmatched junction bases numbered 6, after V lost 3 bases and J lost 2 bases. The CDR3 is CAISDLAGVVQETQYF. CDR3 DNA: TGTGCCATCAGTGATCTAGCGGGGGTAGTGCAAGAGACCCAGTACTTC.

The chain carries TRBV19 and TRBJ2-1; 7 bases match TRBD2. Germline CDR1 is LNHDA and CDR2 is SQIVND (reference sequence). V was clipped by 6 bases and J by 4 bases; unmatched bases: 9. The CDR3 has 15 residues. CDR3 sequence: CASSDGTNSYNEQFF. DNA of the CDR3: TGTGCCAGTAGCGACGGGACTAACTCTTACAATGAGCAGTTCTTC. Looking up the rest from reference TRBV19 and TRBJ2-1 gives the full variable domain: DGGITQSPKYLFRKEGQNVTLSCEQNLNHDAMYWYRQDPGQGLRLIYYSQIVNDFQKGDIAEGYSVSREKKESFPLTVTSAQKNPTAFYLCASSDGTNSYNEQFFGPGTRLTVL.

The chain couples TRBV27 to TRBJ1-5; TRBD1 is a possible D gene (5 bases). This CDR3 has 15 residues. The germline V gene encodes CDR1 MNHEY and CDR2 SMNVEV (reference sequence). V lost 7 bases to trimming and J lost 3 bases, with 16 bases between them. In DNA, the CDR3 is TGTGCCAGCACCGCAGGCCGAGGGACCAATCAGCCCCAGCATTTT. This sequence encodes CASTAGRGTNQPQHF.

V usage is TRBV4-1 and J usage is TRBJ1-1; D is uncertain. Germline V gene lookup returns CDR1 MGHRA and CDR2 YSYEKL. The V gene lost 3 bases and the J gene lost 1 base, with 18 bases spanning the gap. This CDR3 spans 17 amino acids. The chain's CDR3 is CASSHPPLGRPNTEAFF. The DNA for the CDR3 is TGCGCCAGCAGCCATCCCCCCTTGGGCAGACCGAACACTGAAGCTTTCTTT.